This T cell receptor beta chain was profiled in a study of cytomegalovirus exposure and HLA in healthy donors. Germline-derived CDR1 and CDR2 are SGHRS and YFSETQ. The J segment lost 3 bases and the V segment lost 0 bases, leaving 6 bases of the junction unmatched. The CDR3 extends over 16 amino acids. PCR was performed using 60 Vbeta and 13 Jbeta primers. Clones were sequenced by immunoSEQ multiplex PCR, and TCRdb holds only the in-frame ones, with some missing. The sample shows 250,000 to 350,000 clones, around 80% of them seen only once. The specimen was PBMCs. The clonotype was recovered from a girl aged 2-10 years in good health and CMV-seronegative. V and J are TRBV5-1 and TRBJ2-1; TRBD1 agrees at 7 bases. CDR3 loop: CASSLVGGGIYNEQFF. CDR3 coding DNA: TGCGCCAGCAGCTTGGTAGGGGGCGGAATCTACAATGAGCAGTTCTTC.